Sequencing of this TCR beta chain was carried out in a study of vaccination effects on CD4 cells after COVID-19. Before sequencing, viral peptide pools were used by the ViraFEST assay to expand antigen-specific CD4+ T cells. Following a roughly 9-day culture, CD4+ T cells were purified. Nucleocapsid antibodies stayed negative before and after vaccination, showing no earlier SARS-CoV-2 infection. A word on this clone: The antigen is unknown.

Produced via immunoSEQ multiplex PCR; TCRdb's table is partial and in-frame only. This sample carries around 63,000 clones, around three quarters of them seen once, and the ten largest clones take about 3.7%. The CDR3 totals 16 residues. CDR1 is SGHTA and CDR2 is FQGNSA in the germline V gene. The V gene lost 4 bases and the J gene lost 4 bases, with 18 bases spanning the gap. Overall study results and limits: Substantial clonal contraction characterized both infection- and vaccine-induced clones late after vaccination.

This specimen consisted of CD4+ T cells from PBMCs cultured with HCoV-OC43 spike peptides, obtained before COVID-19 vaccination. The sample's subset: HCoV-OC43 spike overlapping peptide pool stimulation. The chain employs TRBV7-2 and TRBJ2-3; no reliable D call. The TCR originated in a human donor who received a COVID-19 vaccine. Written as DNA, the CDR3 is TGTGCCAGCAGCTCCCCACTTACCCCACAGCCAGATACGCAGTATTTT. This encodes CASSSPLTPQPDTQYF.